Below, one TCR beta chain is given with its context. The specificity of this receptor is unknown. Within one base of it there is no much larger clone, and no base qualities were kept. This entry is derived from a study of post-analysis software for immune sequencing data (dated by TCRdb to between 2014 and 2017). At the level of the whole study: The recorded disease courses included relapsing-remitting, secondary progressive and progressive-relapsing multiple sclerosis, and some patients had no subtype annotation. The patient repertoires were compared against approximately eleven previously published healthy control repertoires obtained from donors aged roughly 6 to 25 years. A subset of samples was prepared in parallel using single-end sample barcoding, then pooled and co-amplified after Illumina adapter ligation. What the research found in general, with its limitations: The multiple sclerosis patient group was slightly younger than the control group. Direct clustering with F measure revealed strong co-clustering of samples prepared in the same batch, which led to a batch-effect correction. Compared with controls, multiple sclerosis patients had significantly lower normalized Chao1 diversity, a finding suggesting substantial peripheral T-cell clonal expansion. Patients showed significantly higher frequencies than controls for about 5 TRBV segments, among them TRBV5-6, TRBV5-1 and TRBV20-1.

To demonstrate the VDJtools post-analysis software, the study profiled TCR beta repertoires from the peripheral blood of about 13 young patients with multiple sclerosis. The multiple sclerosis patients were children and adolescents ranging in age from roughly 6 to 16 years. The germline V gene encodes CDR1 MNHEY and CDR2 SVGEGT. The CDR3 measures 12 amino acids from cysteine to phenylalanine. Only the CDR3 DNA stays, 36 bases, in frame from base 1. V was cut back by 11 bases and J by 3 bases, leaving a gap of 14 bases between them. Receptor libraries were prepared by PCR. The run used an Illumina HiSeq 2500. Unique molecular identifiers were incorporated into TCR beta cDNA libraries to reduce PCR and sequencing biases. Approximately 500,000 cDNA molecules were obtained for every 1 to 10 million input T cells, so each molecule roughly corresponded to one T cell. The patient libraries were prepared and sequenced with the same protocol used for the earlier healthy control dataset. Samples belonging to the same batch were prepared together, multiplexed and sequenced on a shared HiSeq lane. Turning to the authors' computational methods: Raw barcoded reads were processed with MIGEC, discarding single-read molecular identifier groups before consensus assembly and CDR3 extraction. VDJtools was used for post-analysis of the clonotype tables, and diversity was normalized by down-sampling every dataset to the size of the smallest sample. To correct batch-related cross-sample contamination, repertoire overlap clustering matched CDR3 amino acid sequences but not nucleotide sequences. Using fastp at Q25 and MiXCR, TCRdb reprocessed the public reads and kept productive beta chains. Under each unique CDR3 protein, matching rows form one entry showing the most common genes and DNA. V and J calls and clone size were set by TCRdb, not the authors. The sample table holds approximately 350,000 distinct CDR3 sequences, of which around 37% were seen once. Clones ranked in the top ten supply roughly an eighth of the sample.

Specimen: blood. This clonotype was sampled from a girl aged 10 to 17 with multiple sclerosis. This sequence uses TRBV6-2 or TRBV6-3 and TRBJ2-7; D gene: possibly TRBD1, on 8 matching bases. The CDR3 corresponds to CASTGEGYEQYF. DNA sequence: TGTGCCTCGACAGGGGAGGGCTACGAGCAGTACTTC.